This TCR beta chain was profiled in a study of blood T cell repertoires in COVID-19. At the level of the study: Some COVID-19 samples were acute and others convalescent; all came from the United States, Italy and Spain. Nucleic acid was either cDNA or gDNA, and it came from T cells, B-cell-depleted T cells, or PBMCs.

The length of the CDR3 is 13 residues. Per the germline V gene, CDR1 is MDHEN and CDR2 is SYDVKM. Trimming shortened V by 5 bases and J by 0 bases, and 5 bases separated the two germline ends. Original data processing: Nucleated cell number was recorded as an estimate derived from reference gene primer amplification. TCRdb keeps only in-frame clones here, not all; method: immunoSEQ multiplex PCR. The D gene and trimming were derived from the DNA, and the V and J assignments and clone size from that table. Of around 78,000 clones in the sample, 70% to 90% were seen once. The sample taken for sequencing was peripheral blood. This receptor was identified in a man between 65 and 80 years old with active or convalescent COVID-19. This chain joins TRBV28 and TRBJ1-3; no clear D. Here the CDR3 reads CASSVLSGNTIYF. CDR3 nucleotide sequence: TGTGCCAGCAGTGTCCTCTCTGGAAACACCATATATTTT.